These T cell receptor beta chains were read from a single sample in a study of blood T cell repertoires in COVID-19. Sequencing used immunoSEQ multiplex PCR; TCRdb keeps in-frame clones, though not all of them. The data contain about 200,000 clones, around 80% of them singletons. Sequences were obtained from PBMCs or T cells enriched from blood (not recorded which). The source of these receptors is a woman in her forties or fifties with acute COVID-19. Both conserved end residues are part of each CDR3. A D gene is named only where the DNA matches it firmly. Where a row states a size, it is once, few, many or the class of an expanded clone; other rows omit it.

len | j_gene | v_gene | d_gene | abundance | CDR3aa | CDR3nt
13 | TRBJ1-1 | TRBV5-1 | - | - | CASSLGVNTEAFF | TGCGCCAGCAGCTTGGGCGTGAACACTGAAGCTTTCTTT
16 | TRBJ1-5 | TRBV2 | - | - | CASSEALQAGAQPQHF | TGTGCCAGCAGTGAAGCGCTTCAGGCAGGGGCCCAGCCCCAGCATTTT
16 | TRBJ2-3 | TRBV12-2 | - | - | CASRLSGNGGTDTQYF | TGTGCAAGTCGCTTAAGCGGGAACGGGGGCACAGATACGCAGTATTTT
20 | TRBJ2-6 | TRBV28 | - | - | CASSLTSYKTPPPGANVLTF | TGTGCCAGCAGCTTAACATCATATAAAACACCCCCCCCAGGGGCCAACGTCCTGACTTTC
15 | TRBJ1-5 | TRBV2 | - | - | CASRHREGGNQPQHF | TGTGCCAGCAGGCACAGGGAAGGTGGCAATCAGCCCCAGCATTTT
14 | TRBJ1-1 | TRBV7-8 | - | - | CASSFVQDLGEAFF | TGTGCCAGCAGCTTTGTACAGGATCTGGGTGAAGCTTTCTTT
15 | TRBJ2-3 | TRBV7-3 | TRBD2 | - | CASSLAGGAIDTQYF | TGTGCCAGCAGCTTAGCCGGGGGGGCCATAGATACGCAGTATTTT
15 | TRBJ1-4 | TRBV6-6 | - | - | CASSYEKGVGEKLFF | TGTGCCAGCAGTTACGAAAAAGGGGTAGGGGAAAAACTGTTTTTT
12 | TRBJ1-6 | TRBV19 | - | many | CASSLYNSPLHF | TGTGCCAGTTCACTTTATAATTCACCCCTCCACTTT
17 | TRBJ2-3 | TRBV6-2/TRBV6-3 | TRBD2 | - | CASSGTLRLADADTQYF | TGTGCCAGCAGTGGGACTCTCCGGCTAGCGGACGCAGATACGCAGTATTTT
19 | TRBJ1-1 | TRBV3-1/TRBV3-2 | TRBD1 | - | CASSQRRVRDRRSYTEAFF | TGTGCCAGCAGCCAAAGGAGAGTTCGGGACAGGAGAAGTTACACTGAAGCTTTCTTT
15 | TRBJ2-3 | TRBV5-1 | TRBD1 | - | CASSLEGTGALGQYF | TGCGCCAGCAGCTTGGAGGGGACAGGGGCCCTCGGGCAGTATTTT
13 | TRBJ1-2 | TRBV25-1 | TRBD1 | - | CASSELGQKGYTF | TGTGCCAGCAGTGAATTGGGACAGAAGGGCTACACCTTC
14 | TRBJ1-1 | TRBV7-9 | - | - | CASSSSAPGAEAFF | TGTGCCAGCAGCTCCTCGGCCCCGGGAGCTGAAGCTTTCTTT
14 | TRBJ2-3 | TRBV28 | - | - | CASGETAGTDTQYF | TGTGCCAGCGGCGAGACGGCGGGGACAGATACGCAGTATTTT
14 | TRBJ2-2 | TRBV6-1 | TRBD1 | once | CANSELTGIGELFF | TGTGCCAACAGTGAATTGACAGGGATCGGGGAGCTGTTTTTT
13 | TRBJ2-5 | TRBV4-1 | - | - | CASSLLPKETQYF | TGCGCCAGCAGCCTCCTTCCTAAAGAGACCCAGTACTTC
14 | TRBJ1-5 | TRBV5-4 | - | - | CASSLDGAVQPQHF | TGTGCCAGCAGCTTGGATGGGGCAGTTCAGCCCCAGCATTTT
16 | TRBJ2-5 | TRBV14 | TRBD2 | - | CASSPLAGGPIETQYF | TGTGCCAGCAGCCCTCTAGCGGGGGGGCCGATAGAGACCCAGTACTTC
14 | TRBJ1-2 | TRBV5-1 | TRBD1 | few | CASNPTGQNYGYTF | TGCGCCAGCAATCCGACAGGGCAAAACTATGGCTACACCTTC
14 | TRBJ1-4 | TRBV5-6 | TRBD1 | - | CASSHDRVNEKLFF | TGTGCCAGCAGCCATGACAGGGTTAATGAAAAACTGTTTTTT
16 | TRBJ2-1 | TRBV2 | - | few | CASSEGRGFGPNEQFF | TGTGCCAGCAGTGAAGGTAGGGGCTTTGGGCCTAATGAGCAGTTCTTC
15 | TRBJ2-1 | TRBV6-5 | - | - | CASSPATRSYNEQFF | TGTGCCAGCAGTCCTGCGACAAGATCCTACAATGAGCAGTTCTTC
15 | TRBJ1-2 | TRBV7-9 | - | - | CASSLLQEEGTGYTF | TGTGCCAGCAGCTTATTGCAGGAGGAGGGGACGGGCTACACCTTC
15 | TRBJ1-4 | TRBV6-5 | - | few | CASSPQGPSSEKLFF | TGTGCCAGCAGTCCCCAGGGGCCCTCAAGTGAAAAACTGTTTTTT
23 | TRBJ1-3 | TRBV19 | - | - | CASSHDKDTRVTTHHLSRNTIYF | TGTGCCAGTAGCCATGACAAAGATACTAGGGTCACAACTCACCACCTGTCCCGAAACACCATATATTTT
16 | TRBJ2-1 | TRBV14 | - | - | CASSHGGPGAYNEQFF | TGTGCCAGCAGCCACGGGGGGCCCGGGGCCTACAATGAGCAGTTCTTC
14 | TRBJ2-6 | TRBV7-2 | - | - | CASSTGGGANVLTF | TGTGCCAGCAGCACAGGAGGGGGGGCCAACGTCCTGACTTTC
15 | TRBJ1-1 | TRBV7-9 | - | - | CASSLAGRAYAEAFF | TGTGCCAGCAGCTTAGCAGGGAGGGCCTACGCTGAAGCTTTCTTT